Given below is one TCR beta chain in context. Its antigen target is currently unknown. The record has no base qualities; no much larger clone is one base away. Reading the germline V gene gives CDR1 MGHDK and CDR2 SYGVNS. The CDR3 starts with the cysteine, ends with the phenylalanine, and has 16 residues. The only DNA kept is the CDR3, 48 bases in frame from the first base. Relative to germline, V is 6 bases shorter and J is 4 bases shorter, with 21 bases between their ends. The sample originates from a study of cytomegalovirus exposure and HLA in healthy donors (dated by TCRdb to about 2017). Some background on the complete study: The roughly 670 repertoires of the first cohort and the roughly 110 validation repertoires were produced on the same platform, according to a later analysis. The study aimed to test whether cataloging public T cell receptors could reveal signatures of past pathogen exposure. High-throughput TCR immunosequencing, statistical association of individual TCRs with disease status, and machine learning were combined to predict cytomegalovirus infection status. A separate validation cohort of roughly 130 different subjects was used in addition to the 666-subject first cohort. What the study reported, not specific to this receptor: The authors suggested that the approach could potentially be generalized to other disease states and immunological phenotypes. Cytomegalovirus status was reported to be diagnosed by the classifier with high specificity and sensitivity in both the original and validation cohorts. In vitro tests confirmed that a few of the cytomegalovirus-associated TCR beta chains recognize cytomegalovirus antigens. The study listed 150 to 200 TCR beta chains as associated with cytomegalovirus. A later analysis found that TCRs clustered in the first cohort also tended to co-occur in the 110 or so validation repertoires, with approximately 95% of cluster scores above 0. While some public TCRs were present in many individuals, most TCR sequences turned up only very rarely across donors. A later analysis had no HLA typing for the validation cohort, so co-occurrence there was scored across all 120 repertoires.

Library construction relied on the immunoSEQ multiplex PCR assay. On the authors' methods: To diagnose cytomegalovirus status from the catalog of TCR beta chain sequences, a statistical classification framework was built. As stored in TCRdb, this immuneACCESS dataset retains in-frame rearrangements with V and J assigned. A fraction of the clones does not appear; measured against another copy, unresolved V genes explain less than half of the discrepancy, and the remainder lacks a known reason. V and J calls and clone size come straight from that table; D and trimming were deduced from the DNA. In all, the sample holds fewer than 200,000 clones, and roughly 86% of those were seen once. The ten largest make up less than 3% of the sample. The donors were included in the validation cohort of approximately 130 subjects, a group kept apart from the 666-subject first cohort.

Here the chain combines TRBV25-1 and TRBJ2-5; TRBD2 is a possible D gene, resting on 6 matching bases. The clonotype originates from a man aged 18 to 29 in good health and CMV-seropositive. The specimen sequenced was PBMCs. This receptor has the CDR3 CASRVGAGRAGETQYF. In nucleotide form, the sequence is TGTGCCAGCAGGGTGGGAGCCGGGAGAGCGGGAGAGACCCAGTACTTC.